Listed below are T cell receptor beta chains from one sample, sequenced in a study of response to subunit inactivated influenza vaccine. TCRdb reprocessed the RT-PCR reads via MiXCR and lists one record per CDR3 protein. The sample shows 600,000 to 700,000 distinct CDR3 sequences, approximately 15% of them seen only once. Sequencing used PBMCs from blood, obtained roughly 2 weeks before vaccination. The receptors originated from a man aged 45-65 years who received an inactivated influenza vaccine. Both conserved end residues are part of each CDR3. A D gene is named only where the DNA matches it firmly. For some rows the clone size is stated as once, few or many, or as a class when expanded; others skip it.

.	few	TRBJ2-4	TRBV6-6	CASSYSDHIQYF	TGTGCCAGCAGTTACTCGGACCACATTCAGTACTTC
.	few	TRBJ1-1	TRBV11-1	CASSPMSGLMNTEAFF	TGTGCCAGCAGCCCAATGTCGGGACTTATGAACACTGAAGCTTTCTTT
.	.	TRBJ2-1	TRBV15	CATSRSGSPGEGEQFF	TGTGCCACCAGCAGATCCGGGTCCCCGGGAGAAGGTGAGCAGTTCTTC
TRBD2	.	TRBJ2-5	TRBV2	CASSETSGFSMGETQYF	TGTGCCAGCAGTGAAACTAGCGGGTTTTCCATGGGAGAGACCCAGTACTTC
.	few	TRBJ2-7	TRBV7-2	CASSPNRATYEQYF	TGTGCCAGCAGCCCTAACAGGGCTACCTACGAGCAGTACTTC
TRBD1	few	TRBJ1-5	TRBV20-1	CSARTGTGANQPQHF	TGCAGTGCTAGAACCGGGACAGGGGCGAATCAGCCCCAGCATTTT
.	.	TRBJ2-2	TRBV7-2	CASSLPWRELFF	TGTGCCAGCAGCCTACCGTGGCGGGAGCTGTTTTTT
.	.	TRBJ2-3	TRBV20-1	CSARDRKGDTQYF	TGCAGTGCTAGAGATCGAAAGGGGGATACGCAGTATTTT
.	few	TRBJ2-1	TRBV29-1	CSVRREGIYYNEQFF	TGCAGCGTTAGGCGAGAGGGGATCTATTACAATGAGCAGTTCTTC
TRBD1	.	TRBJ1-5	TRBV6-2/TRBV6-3	CASSYSRITGGRSNQPQHF	TGTGCCAGCAGTTACTCGCGAATTACAGGGGGCAGAAGCAATCAGCCCCAGCATTTT
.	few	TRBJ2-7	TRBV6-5	CASGDPEYEQYF	TGTGCCAGCGGGGACCCCGAGTACGAGCAGTACTTC
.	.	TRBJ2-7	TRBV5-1	CASSLAGQGRFEQYF	TGCGCCAGCAGCTTGGCCGGTCAGGGGCGGTTCGAGCAGTACTTC
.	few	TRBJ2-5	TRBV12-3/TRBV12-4	CASSLTSLAGETQYF	TGTGCCAGCAGTCTCACCTCCCTGGCAGGAGAGACCCAGTACTTC
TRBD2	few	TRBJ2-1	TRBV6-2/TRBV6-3	CASSYLRGSDNEQFF	TGTGCCAGCAGTTACTTGCGGGGGAGCGACAATGAGCAGTTCTTC
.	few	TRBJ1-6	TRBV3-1	CASSLGGFGSPLHF	TGTGCCAGCAGCCTAGGGGGGTTTGGGTCACCCCTCCACTTT
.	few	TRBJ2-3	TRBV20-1	CSASLLSLATNTDTQYF	TGCAGTGCTAGTCTGCTAAGCCTAGCCACAAACACAGATACGCAGTATTTT
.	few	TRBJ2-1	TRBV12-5	CASGLGLAIEQFF	TGTGCTAGTGGTTTGGGTCTGGCAATTGAGCAGTTCTTC
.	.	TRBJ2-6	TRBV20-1	CSAINSGANVLTF	TGCAGTGCTATCAACTCTGGGGCCAACGTCCTGACTTTC
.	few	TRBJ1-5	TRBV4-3	CASSQDRGERQPQHF	TGCGCCAGCAGCCAAGATCGAGGGGAGCGTCAGCCCCAGCATTTT
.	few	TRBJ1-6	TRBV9	CASSVSGGGLHNSPLHF	TGTGCCAGCAGCGTATCCGGCGGGGGGCTTCATAATTCACCCCTCCACTTT
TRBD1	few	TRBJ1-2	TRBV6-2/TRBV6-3	CASSYRDSYGYTF	TGTGCCAGCAGTTACCGGGACAGTTATGGCTACACCTTC
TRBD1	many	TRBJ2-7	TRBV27	CASSFGQGSYEQYF	TGTGCCAGCAGTTTTGGACAGGGTTCGTACGAGCAGTACTTC